These 6 T cell receptor beta chains originate from one sample sequenced in a study of blood T cell repertoires in COVID-19. Clones were sequenced by immunoSEQ multiplex PCR, and TCRdb holds only the in-frame ones, with some missing. Among approximately 400,000 clones listed, 81% were seen once. The sequencing sample was made of peripheral blood. The receptors derive from a human donor with acute or convalescent COVID-19. The donor label of this sample is uncertain.

The chain links TRBV28 to TRBJ2-7, with unresolved D. Trimming cost V 3 bases and J 0 bases, with 9 bases left between them. The germline CDR1 and CDR2 sequences are MDHEN and SYDVKM. The CDR3 contains 14 residues. The CDR3 region has the DNA TGTGCCAGCAGTTTCCCGCTGAGCTCCTACGAGCAGTACTTC. Translating it yields CASSFPLSSYEQYF.

The chain links TRBV5-1 to TRBJ2-7; possible D gene TRBD1, 5 bases. CDR1 and CDR2 (germline): SGHRS, YFSETQ. The ends were cut back, 4 bases at V and 6 bases at J, with 11 bases in the middle. The CDR3 spans 12 residues. The CDR3 DNA sequence: TGCGCCAGCAGCAATACAGGACCCGAGCAGTACTTC. It is translated as CASSNTGPEQYF. Supplemented by reference TRBV5-1 and TRBJ2-7, the full variable domain reads KAGVTQTPRYLIKTRGQQVTLSCSPISGHRSVSWYQQTPGQGLQFLFEYFSETQRNKGNFPGRFSGRQFSNSRSEMNVSTLELGDSALYLCASSNTGPEQYFGPGTRLTVT.

This sequence joins TRBV2 and TRBJ2-1; 13 bases align to TRBD2. The germline V gene encodes CDR1 SNHLY and CDR2 FYNNEI. After removal of 6 bases from V and 3 bases from J, the junction contained 2 bases not matched to a gene. CDR3 length equals 15 residues. The CDR3 here is CASSRTSGGYNEQFF. CDR3 in DNA: TGTGCCAGCAGCAGGACTAGCGGGGGCTACAATGAGCAGTTCTTC.

The chain recombines TRBV7-8 with TRBJ1-2; D is possibly TRBD1 (5 bases). Between the trimmed V and J ends, which lost 1 base and 4 bases, there was a span of 10 bases. The CDR3 is 14 amino acids. Germline V gives CDR1 SGHVS, CDR2 FQNEAQ. The CDR3 region has the DNA TGTGCCAGCAGCTTAGGGGGGACTTTCTATGGCTACACCTTC. It yields the protein CASSLGGTFYGYTF. Variable domain in full (rest from reference TRBV7-8 and TRBJ1-2): GAGVSQSPRYKVAKRGQDVALRCDPISGHVSLFWYQQALGQGPEFLTYFQNEAQLDKSGLPSDRFFAERPEGSVSTLKIQRTQQEDSAVYLCASSLGGTFYGYTFGSGTRLTVV.

The rearrangement links TRBV5-5 to TRBJ1-1, with 7 bases aligning to TRBD1. V was clipped by 6 bases and J by 1 base; unmatched bases: 6. This CDR3 spans 14 amino acids. Germline assignment: CDR1 SGHKS and CDR2 YYEKEE (reference sequence). CDR3 loop: CASNIQGENTEAFF. The CDR3 nucleotides are TGTGCCAGCAACATTCAGGGGGAGAACACTGAAGCTTTCTTT.

The chain joins TRBV18 to TRBJ2-7, with D tentatively TRBD1 (6 bases). V was trimmed by 3 bases and J by 7 bases, leaving 13 bases between them. The CDR3 covers 13 residues. The germline CDR1 and CDR2 sequences are KGHSH and LQKENI. The CDR3 spells CASSPTGAKEQYF. CDR3 nucleotides: TGTGCCAGCTCACCGACAGGAGCCAAGGAGCAGTACTTC.